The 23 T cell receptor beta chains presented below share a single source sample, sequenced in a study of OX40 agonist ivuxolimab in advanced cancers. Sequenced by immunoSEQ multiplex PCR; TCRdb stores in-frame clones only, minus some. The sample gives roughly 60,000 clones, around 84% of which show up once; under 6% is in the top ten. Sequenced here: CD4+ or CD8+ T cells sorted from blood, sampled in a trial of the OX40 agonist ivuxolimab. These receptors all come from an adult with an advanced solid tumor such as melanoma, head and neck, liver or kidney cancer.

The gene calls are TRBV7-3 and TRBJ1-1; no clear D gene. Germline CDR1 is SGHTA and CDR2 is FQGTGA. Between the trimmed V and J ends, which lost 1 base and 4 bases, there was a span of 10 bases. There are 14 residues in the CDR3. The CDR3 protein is CASSLNQAATEAFF. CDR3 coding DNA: TGTGCCAGCAGCTTAAACCAGGCCGCCACTGAAGCTTTCTTT.

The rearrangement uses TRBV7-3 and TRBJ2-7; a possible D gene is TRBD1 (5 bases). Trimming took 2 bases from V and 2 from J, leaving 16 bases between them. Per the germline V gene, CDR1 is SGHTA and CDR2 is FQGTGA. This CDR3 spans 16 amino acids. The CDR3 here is CASSLEGVVPTYEQYF. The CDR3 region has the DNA TGTGCCAGCAGCTTAGAAGGGGTAGTCCCCACCTACGAGCAGTACTTC.

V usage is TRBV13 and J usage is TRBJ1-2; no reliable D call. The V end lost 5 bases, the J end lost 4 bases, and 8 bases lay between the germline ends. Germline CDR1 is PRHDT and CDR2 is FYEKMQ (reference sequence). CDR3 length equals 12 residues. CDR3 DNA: TGTGCCAGCAGCGTCCAAGCCTATGGCTACACCTTC. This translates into CASSVQAYGYTF.

In nucleotides, the CDR3 is TGTGCCAGCAGTTTTTATTCAGGGGATACGCAGTATTTT. Residues: CASSFYSGDTQYF. The V gene is TRBV27, the J gene TRBJ2-3, with D perhaps TRBD1 (5 bases). The CDR3 extends over 13 amino acids. Trimming removed 3 bases at V and 6 bases at J, with 10 bases between. CDR1 is MNHEY, CDR2 SMNVEV, per germline (reference sequence).

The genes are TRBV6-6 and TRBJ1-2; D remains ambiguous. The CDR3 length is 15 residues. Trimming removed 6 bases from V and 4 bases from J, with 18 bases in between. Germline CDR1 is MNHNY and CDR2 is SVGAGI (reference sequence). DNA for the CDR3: TGTGCCAGCAGCTCCCGTGGGCCAGTTAGCTATGGCTACACCTTC. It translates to CASSSRGPVSYGYTF.

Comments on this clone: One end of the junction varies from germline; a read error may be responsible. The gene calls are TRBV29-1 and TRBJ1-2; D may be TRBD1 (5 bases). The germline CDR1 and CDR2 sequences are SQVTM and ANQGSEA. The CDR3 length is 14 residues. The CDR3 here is CSVEDQGVNHGYTF. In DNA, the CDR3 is TGCAGCGTTGAAGATCAGGGAGTTAACCATGGCTACACCTTC.

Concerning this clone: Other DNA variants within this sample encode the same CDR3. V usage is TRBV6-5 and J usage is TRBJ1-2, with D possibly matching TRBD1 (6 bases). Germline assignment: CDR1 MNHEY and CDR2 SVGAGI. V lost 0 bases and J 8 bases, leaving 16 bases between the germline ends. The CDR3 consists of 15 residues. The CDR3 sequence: CASSYSLTGQKGYTF. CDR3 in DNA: TGTGCCAGCAGTTACTCTTTGACAGGCCAAAAGGGCTACACCTTC.

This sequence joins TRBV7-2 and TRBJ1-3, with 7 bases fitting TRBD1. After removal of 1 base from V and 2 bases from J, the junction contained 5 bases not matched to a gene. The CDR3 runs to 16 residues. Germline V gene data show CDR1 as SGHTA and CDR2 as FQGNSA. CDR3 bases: TGTGCCAGCAGCTTAGTGACAGGGTTGGCTGGAAACACCATATATTTT. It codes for CASSLVTGLAGNTIYF.

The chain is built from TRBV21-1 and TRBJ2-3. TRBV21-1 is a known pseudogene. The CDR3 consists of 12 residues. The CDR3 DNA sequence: TGTGCCAGCAGCAAAGTCCCCGATACGCAGTATTTT. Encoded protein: CASSKVPDTQYF.

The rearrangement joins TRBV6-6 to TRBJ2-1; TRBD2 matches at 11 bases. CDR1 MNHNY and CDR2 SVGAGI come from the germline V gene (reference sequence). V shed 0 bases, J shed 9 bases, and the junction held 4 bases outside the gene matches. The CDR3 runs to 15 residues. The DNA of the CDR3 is TGTGCCAGCAGTTACTCGGCTAGCGGGAGGTCTGAGCAGTTCTTC. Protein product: CASSYSASGRSEQFF.

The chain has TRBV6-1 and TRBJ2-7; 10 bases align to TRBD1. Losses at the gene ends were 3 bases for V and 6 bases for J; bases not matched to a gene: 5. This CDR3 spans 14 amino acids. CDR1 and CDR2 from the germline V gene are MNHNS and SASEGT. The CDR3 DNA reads TGTGCCAGCAGTGACAGGACAGGGGGTAGCGAGCAGTACTTC. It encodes CASSDRTGGSEQYF.

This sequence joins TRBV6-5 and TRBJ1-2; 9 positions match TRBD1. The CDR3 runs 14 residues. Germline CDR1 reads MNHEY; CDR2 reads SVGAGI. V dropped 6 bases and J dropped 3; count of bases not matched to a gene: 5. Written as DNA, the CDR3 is TGTGCCAGCAGGGGACAGGGAGGTCACTATGGCTACACCTTC. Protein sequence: CASRGQGGHYGYTF.

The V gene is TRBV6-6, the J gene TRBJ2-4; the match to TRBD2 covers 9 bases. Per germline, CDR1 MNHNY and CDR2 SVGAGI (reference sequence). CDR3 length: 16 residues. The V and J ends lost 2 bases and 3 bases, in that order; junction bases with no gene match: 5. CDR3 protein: CASSYRREGVKNIQYF. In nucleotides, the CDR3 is TGTGCCAGCAGTTACCGGCGGGAGGGGGTCAAAAACATTCAGTACTTC.

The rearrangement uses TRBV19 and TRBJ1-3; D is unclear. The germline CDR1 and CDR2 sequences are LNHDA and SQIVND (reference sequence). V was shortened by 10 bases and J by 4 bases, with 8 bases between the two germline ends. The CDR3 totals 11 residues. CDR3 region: CATHEGNTIYF. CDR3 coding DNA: TGTGCCACTCATGAAGGAAACACCATATATTTT.

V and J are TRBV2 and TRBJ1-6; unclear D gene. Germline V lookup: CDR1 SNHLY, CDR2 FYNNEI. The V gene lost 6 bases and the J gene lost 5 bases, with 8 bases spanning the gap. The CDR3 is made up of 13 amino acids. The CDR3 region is CASRDFDNSPLHF. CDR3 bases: TGTGCCAGCAGGGATTTCGATAATTCACCCCTCCACTTT.

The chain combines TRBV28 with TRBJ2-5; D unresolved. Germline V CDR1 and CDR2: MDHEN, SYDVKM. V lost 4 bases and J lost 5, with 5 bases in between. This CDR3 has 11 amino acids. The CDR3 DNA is TGTGCCAGCAGTTACGGGGAGACCCAGTACTTC. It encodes CASSYGETQYF.

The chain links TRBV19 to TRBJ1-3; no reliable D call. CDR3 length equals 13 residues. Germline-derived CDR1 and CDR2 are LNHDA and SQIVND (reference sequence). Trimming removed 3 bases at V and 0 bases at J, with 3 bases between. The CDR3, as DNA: TGTGCCAGTAGTATGGGCTCTGGAAACACCATATATTTT. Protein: CASSMGSGNTIYF.

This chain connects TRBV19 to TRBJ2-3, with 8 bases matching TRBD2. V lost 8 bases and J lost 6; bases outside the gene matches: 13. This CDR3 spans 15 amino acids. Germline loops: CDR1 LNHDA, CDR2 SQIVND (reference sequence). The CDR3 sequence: CASASGRIGRDTQYF. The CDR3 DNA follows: TGTGCCAGTGCTAGCGGGCGAATAGGGAGGGATACGCAGTATTTT.

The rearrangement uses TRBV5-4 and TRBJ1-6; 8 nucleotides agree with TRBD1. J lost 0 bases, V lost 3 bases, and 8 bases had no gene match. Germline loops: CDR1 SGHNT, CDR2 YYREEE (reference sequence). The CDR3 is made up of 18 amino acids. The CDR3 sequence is CASSYRGAASSYNSPLHF. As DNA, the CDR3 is TGTGCCAGCAGCTACAGGGGGGCCGCCAGCTCCTATAATTCACCCCTCCACTTT.

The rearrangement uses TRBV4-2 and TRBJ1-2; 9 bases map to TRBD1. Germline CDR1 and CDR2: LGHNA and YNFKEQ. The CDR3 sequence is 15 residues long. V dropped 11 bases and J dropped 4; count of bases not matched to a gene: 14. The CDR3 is CAVHGVGQGSYGYTF. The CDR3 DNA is TGTGCCGTACACGGAGTGGGACAGGGAAGCTATGGCTACACCTTC.

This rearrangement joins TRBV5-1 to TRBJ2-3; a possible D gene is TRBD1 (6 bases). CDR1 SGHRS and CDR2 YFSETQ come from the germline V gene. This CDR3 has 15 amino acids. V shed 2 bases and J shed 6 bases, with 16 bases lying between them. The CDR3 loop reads CASSLQGPTYDTQYF. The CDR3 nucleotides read TGCGCCAGCAGCTTACAGGGACCCACGTATGATACGCAGTATTTT.

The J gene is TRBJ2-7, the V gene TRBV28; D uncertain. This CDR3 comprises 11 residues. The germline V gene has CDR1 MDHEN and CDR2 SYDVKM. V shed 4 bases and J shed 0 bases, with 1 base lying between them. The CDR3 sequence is CASSYSYEQYF. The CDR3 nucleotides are TGTGCCAGCAGTTACTCCTACGAGCAGTACTTC.

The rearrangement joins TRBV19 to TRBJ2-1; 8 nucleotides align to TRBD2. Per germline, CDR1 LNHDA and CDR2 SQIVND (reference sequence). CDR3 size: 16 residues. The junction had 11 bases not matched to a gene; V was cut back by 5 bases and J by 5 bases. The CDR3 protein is CASSPVQREFHNEQFF. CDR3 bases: TGTGCCAGTAGTCCCGTGCAGCGGGAGTTCCACAATGAGCAGTTCTTC.